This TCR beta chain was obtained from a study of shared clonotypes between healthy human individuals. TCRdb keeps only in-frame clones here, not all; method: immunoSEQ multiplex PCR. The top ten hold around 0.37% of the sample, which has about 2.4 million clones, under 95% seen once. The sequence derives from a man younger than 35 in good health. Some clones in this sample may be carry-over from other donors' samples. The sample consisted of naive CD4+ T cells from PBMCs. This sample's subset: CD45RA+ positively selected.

The CDR3 loop reads CASSSRGLRGELFF. The DNA of the CDR3 is TGTGCCAGCAGCTCCCGTGGGCTCCGAGGGGAGCTGTTTTTT. The chain links TRBV7-8 to TRBJ2-2; unclear D gene. Germline lookup yields CDR1 SGHVS and CDR2 FQNEAQ. V was clipped by 4 bases and J by 8 bases, with 14 bases between them. The CDR3 sequence is 14 residues long.